Each of the 13 T cell receptor beta chains below was sequenced from the same sample in a study of response to subunit inactivated influenza vaccine. TCRdb re-analysed the RT-PCR reads in MiXCR, keeping a single row per CDR3 protein. The sample lists about 520,000 distinct CDR3 sequences; under 8.5% were seen once. Source: PBMCs from blood, taken 23 months after vaccination. The receptor set was obtained from a man between 45 and 75 years old who received an inactivated influenza vaccine.

The chain recombines TRBV10-3 with TRBJ2-1; 13 bases are shared with TRBD2. Germline V gene sequence: CDR1 ENHRY, CDR2 SYGVKD. The CDR3 has 18 amino acids. The J segment lost 7 bases and the V segment lost 0 bases, leaving 9 bases of the junction unmatched. The CDR3 bases are TGTGCCATCAGTGAGTCGGGACTAGCGGGAATTAAAGAAAATGAGCAGTTCTTC. Its translation is CAISESGLAGIKENEQFF.

This clonotype came up many times. The chain is built from TRBV21-1 and TRBJ1-2; the table names TRBD1, a call not compared with the DNA. TRBV21-1 constitutes a pseudogene. The CDR3 is made up of 16 amino acids. CDR3 sequence (DNA): TGTGCCAGCAGCAAAGCGCTAGGGACAGGGCCCTATGGCTACACCTTC. It encodes CASSKALGTGPYGYTF.

This clonotype was counted at least ten times. The chain combines TRBV24-1 with TRBJ2-1; D perhaps matches TRBD1 (5 bases). The CDR3 loop spans 15 amino acids. Germline-derived CDR1 and CDR2 are KGHDR and SFDVKD. V shed 5 bases and J shed 6 bases, with 16 bases lying between them. In DNA, the CDR3 is TGTGCCACCAGTGCTGGGGCGGTGATCCTCAATGAGCAGTTCTTC. Translated, it gives CATSAGAVILNEQFF.

V usage is TRBV12-3 or TRBV12-4 and J usage is TRBJ2-6, with TRBD1 matching over 7 bases. The J segment lost 1 base and the V segment lost 6 bases, leaving 9 bases of the junction unmatched. This CDR3 spans 17 amino acids. CDR3 protein: CASSKDREGSGANVLTF. CDR3 sequence (DNA): TGTGCCAGCAGCAAAGACAGGGAAGGATCTGGGGCCAACGTCCTGACTTTC.

This clonotype was counted ten times or more. The chain combines TRBV7-2 with TRBJ2-3, with D hard to call. CDR1 and CDR2 (germline): SGHTA, FQGNSA. There are 14 residues in the CDR3. Trimming took off 1 base at V and 2 bases at J, with 7 bases between the two ends. The CDR3 protein is CASSLGLDTDTQYF. The CDR3 nucleotides are TGTGCCAGCAGCTTAGGGCTGGACACAGATACGCAGTATTTT.

In its sample, this clonotype was seen a few times. The chain couples TRBV7-9 to TRBJ1-1; 8 positions agree with TRBD1. Germline V lookup: CDR1 SEHNR, CDR2 FQNEAQ (reference sequence). Losses at the gene ends were 1 base for V and 4 bases for J; bases not matched to a gene: 11. The CDR3 totals 17 residues. CDR3 nucleotide sequence: TGTGCCAGCAGCTTAGGCAGGGGGCGCCCTGGGTTCACTGAAGCTTTCTTT. Translating gives CASSLGRGRPGFTEAFF.

This clonotype was seen ten or more times. This chain joins TRBV4-3 and TRBJ2-1; weak D call: TRBD2 (5 bases). The CDR3 is 13 amino acids. V was cut by 5 bases and J by 7 bases, with 12 bases left in between. Germline CDR1 and CDR2: LGHNA and YSLEER. CDR3 bases: TGCGCCAGCAGCATCGGACGGGATAATGAGCAGTTCTTC. It specifies CASSIGRDNEQFF.

This clonotype was counted a few times. This sequence joins TRBV20-1 and TRBJ2-6; unclear D gene. In germline, CDR1 is DFQATT, CDR2 SNEGSKA (reference sequence). There are 15 residues in the CDR3. Trimming took 3 bases from V and 0 from J, leaving 9 bases between them. The CDR3 here is CSASGRLSGANVLTF. The DNA for the CDR3 is TGCAGTGCTAGCGGCCGCCTCTCTGGGGCCAACGTCCTGACTTTC.

This clonotype was recorded a few times. The chain combines TRBV19 with TRBJ2-7; TRBD2 is a possible D gene (5 bases). The CDR3 runs 13 residues. Deletions cut 3 bases from V and 3 bases from J, with 9 bases between. Germline CDR1 reads LNHDA; CDR2 reads SQIVND (reference sequence). As DNA, the CDR3 is TGTGCCAGTAGTATTAATCGGGGCTACGAGCAGTACTTC. Translating it yields CASSINRGYEQYF.

The rearrangement links TRBV20-1 to TRBJ2-7; D remains ambiguous. The V and J ends lost 3 bases and 2 bases respectively, with 8 bases between them. The CDR3 is 12 amino acids. The germline CDR1 and CDR2 sequences are DFQATT and SNEGSKA (reference sequence). CDR3 coding DNA: TGCAGTGCTAGGCCAGAAACCTACGAGCAGTACTTC. This codes for CSARPETYEQYF.

The DNA of the CDR3 is TGCAGTGCTAGTCTCCTAGCGGCGAGCACAGATACGCAGTATTTT. Protein: CSASLLAASTDTQYF. J is TRBJ2-3 and V is TRBV20-1; the match to TRBD2 covers 7 bases. The germline V gene has CDR1 DFQATT and CDR2 SNEGSKA (reference sequence). The CDR3 has 15 amino acids. V was clipped by 3 bases and J by 0 bases; unmatched bases: 6.

This chain links TRBV7-2 with TRBJ1-2; the D is unclear. Germline assignment: CDR1 SGHTA and CDR2 FQGNSA. The CDR3 extends over 15 amino acids. V was cut by 2 bases and J by 4 bases, with 14 bases left in between. Here the CDR3 DNA reads TGTGCCAGCAGCTTACGGCGGCAGCCTTTCTATGGCTACACCTTC. Translated, it gives CASSLRRQPFYGYTF.

J is TRBJ2-3 and V is TRBV7-2; D remains unclear. V lost 3 bases and J 4 bases, leaving 8 bases between the germline ends. Germline V lookup: CDR1 SGHTA, CDR2 FQGNSA. This CDR3 has 13 amino acids. CDR3 protein: CASSFSTPDTQYF. For the CDR3, the DNA is TGTGCCAGCAGCTTCTCGACCCCAGATACGCAGTATTTT.